The 29 T cell receptor beta chains presented below share a single source sample, sequenced in a study of OX40 agonist ivuxolimab in advanced cancers. Data came from immunoSEQ multiplex PCR; TCRdb stores just in-frame clones and leaves some out. The sample contains about 27,000 clones, about nine tenths of which appear only once. Sequences were derived from CD4+ or CD8+ T cells sorted from blood, sampled in a trial of the OX40 agonist ivuxolimab. Receptor source: an adult with an advanced solid tumor such as melanoma, head and neck, liver or kidney cancer.

The chain uses TRBV27 and TRBJ2-3, with a possible D match to TRBD1 (5 bases). Germline-derived CDR1 and CDR2 are MNHEY and SMNVEV (reference sequence). Trimming cost V 2 bases and J 3 bases, with 12 bases left between them. The CDR3 extends over 15 amino acids. The CDR3 is CASSLKGRVTDTQYF. CDR3 DNA sequence: TGTGCCAGCAGTTTAAAGGGCAGGGTAACAGATACGCAGTATTTT.

This clone was picked up one time. A read error may account for a junction end that differs from germline. V and J are TRBV6-4 and TRBJ1-2, with 8 bases aligning to TRBD1. Germline lookup yields CDR1 MRHNA and CDR2 SNTAGT. The CDR3 is 17 amino acids. The CDR3 is CASSYSGGRSTPYGYTF. CDR3 coding DNA: TGTGCCAGCAGTTACTCAGGGGGCCGCTCAACCCCGTATGGCTACACCTTC.

The chain recombines TRBV7-9 with TRBJ2-7; a possible D gene is TRBD1 (5 bases). The length of the CDR3 is 15 residues. The V gene lost 1 base and the J gene lost 6 bases, with 16 bases spanning the gap. Germline values: CDR1 SEHNR, CDR2 FQNEAQ (reference sequence). Here the CDR3 reads CASSLVRGHLIEQYF. The CDR3 DNA reads as TGTGCCAGCAGCTTAGTACGAGGACACCTCATCGAGCAGTACTTC.

For this clone: With a far larger clone one base away, a read error is the likely cause. The V gene is TRBV5-3, the J gene TRBJ1-1; 12 bases are a match to TRBD1. TRBV5-3 counts as an open reading frame of uncertain function. The CDR3 has 18 residues. The CDR3 is CARPTGTGGGCVNTEALF. The CDR3 region has the DNA TGTGCCAGACCGACTGGGACAGGGGGCGGGTGCGTGAACACTGAAGCTCTCTTT.

The chain joins TRBV30 to TRBJ2-6; D perhaps matches TRBD2 (5 bases). The CDR3 runs to 15 residues. V gave up 5 bases and J gave up 0 bases, with 11 bases separating them. Per germline, CDR1 GTSNPN and CDR2 SVGIG (reference sequence). CDR3 bases: TGTGCCTGGGAGGACTTCACCTCTGGGGCCAACGTCCTGACTTTC. Translating it yields CAWEDFTSGANVLTF.

This chain uses TRBV5-8 with TRBJ2-7; tentatively, D is TRBD1 or TRBD2 (6 bases each). This CDR3 is built from 16 residues. The ends were cut back, 2 bases at V and 3 bases at J, with 18 bases in the middle. CDR1 and CDR2 (germline): SGHTS, YDEGEE. This chain's CDR3 is CASSLYREESFYEQYF. The CDR3 nucleotides read TGTGCCAGCAGCTTATACAGGGAGGAGAGCTTCTACGAGCAGTACTTC.

The V call is TRBV19, the J call TRBJ1-1; 8 positions agree with TRBD1. The CDR3 has 15 residues. V was pared by 1 base and J by 1 base, with 2 bases of the junction left unmatched. Germline assignment: CDR1 LNHDA and CDR2 SQIVND (reference sequence). The CDR3: CASSIVTGENTEAFF. CDR3 in DNA: TGTGCCAGTAGTATAGTGACAGGGGAGAACACTGAAGCTTTCTTT.

This chain joins TRBV29-1 and TRBJ1-2; D not certain. From germline, CDR1 is SQVTM and CDR2 ANQGSEA. The CDR3 covers 14 residues. V shed 3 bases and J shed 6 bases, with 17 bases lying between them. Written as DNA, the CDR3 is TGCAGCGTTGATCACTCCGACGGGAACAATGGCTACACCTTC. Amino acids: CSVDHSDGNNGYTF.

The V gene is TRBV5-6, the J gene TRBJ2-3; the match to TRBD1 covers 7 bases. The CDR3 totals 15 residues. CDR1 is SGHDT, CDR2 YYEEEE, per germline. V lost 4 bases, J lost 1 base, and 6 bases stayed unmatched. The CDR3 loop reads CASSNDRARTDTQYF. As DNA, the CDR3 is TGTGCCAGCAGCAACGACAGGGCACGCACAGATACGCAGTATTTT.

This clone was recorded a few times. Here the CDR3 reads CASSFGLAAYEQYF. In DNA form, the CDR3 reads TGTGCCAGCAGCTTTGGACTAGCGGCTTACGAGCAGTACTTC. This chain links TRBV5-5 with TRBJ2-7, with 10 bases lining up with TRBD2. Trimming at V came to 2 bases and at J to 4 bases, leaving 3 bases not matched to a gene. CDR3 size: 14 residues. CDR1 is SGHKS and CDR2 is YYEKEE in the germline V gene (reference sequence).

This clone was seen only once. V and J are TRBV9 and TRBJ2-3, with TRBD2 identical over 9 bases. V was pared by 2 bases and J by 1 base, with 2 bases of the junction left unmatched. Germline loops: CDR1 SGDLS, CDR2 YYNGEE. The CDR3 contains 15 residues. The CDR3 bases are TGTGCCAGCAGCGTTCAGCGGGGGGGCACAGATACGCAGTATTTT. Protein sequence: CASSVQRGGTDTQYF.

The chain combines TRBV18 with TRBJ2-7; the D call may be TRBD1 or TRBD2 (5 bases each). Germline V gene lookup returns CDR1 KGHSH and CDR2 LQKENI. V lost 5 bases to trimming and J lost 5 bases, with 13 bases between them. The CDR3 is made up of 13 amino acids. Written as DNA, the CDR3 is TGTGCCAGCTCAATTCCCGGGGCTAACGAGCAGTACTTC. As protein: CASSIPGANEQYF.

The chain is built from TRBV4-1 and TRBJ1-6; D call uncertain. The CDR3 has 14 residues. Germline CDR1 and CDR2: MGHRA and YSYEKL. V was shortened by 0 bases and J by 9 bases, with 9 bases between the two germline ends. In DNA, the CDR3 is TGCGCCAGCAGCCAAGATCCCCGGGGTTCACCCCTCCACTTT. This encodes CASSQDPRGSPLHF.

The chain recombines TRBV19 with TRBJ2-1; TRBD1 aligns across 8 bases. After removal of 2 bases from V and 9 bases from J, the junction contained 12 bases not matched to a gene. Germline V lookup: CDR1 LNHDA, CDR2 SQIVND (reference sequence). CDR3 length: 16 amino acids. The CDR3 protein is CASSIPQAGGQGEQFF. Written as DNA, the CDR3 is TGTGCCAGTAGTATACCCCAGGCAGGGGGCCAGGGTGAGCAGTTCTTC.

This chain links TRBV10-3 with TRBJ2-1, with D perhaps TRBD1 or TRBD2 (6 bases each). This CDR3 contains 14 residues. The germline V gene has CDR1 ENHRY and CDR2 SYGVKD. V gave up 6 bases and J gave up 7 bases, with 16 bases separating them. The CDR3 region has the DNA TGTGCCATCAGCGGCTGGGGGGCCAAGAATGAGCAGTTCTTC. Translation gives CAISGWGAKNEQFF.

V gene TRBV6-4 combines with J gene TRBJ2-1; D possibly corresponds to TRBD1 (5 bases). The V gene's germline CDR1 is MRHNA and CDR2 SNTAGT. Trimming cost V 3 bases and J 2 bases, with 5 bases left between them. CDR3 length equals 13 residues. The CDR3 loop is CASSEDTYNEQFF. The CDR3 nucleotides read TGTGCCAGCAGTGAGGACACCTACAATGAGCAGTTCTTC.

This clone was seen once. This chain joins TRBV4-1 and TRBJ2-7; D might be TRBD2 (5 bases). In germline, CDR1 is MGHRA, CDR2 YSYEKL. V was clipped by 0 bases and J by 3 bases, with 12 bases between them. The CDR3 is 15 residues long. CDR3 sequence (DNA): TGCGCCAGCAGCCAAGATGAGGGAACACTCTACGAGCAGTACTTC. Protein product: CASSQDEGTLYEQYF.

This chain joins TRBV5-4 and TRBJ2-6; TRBD1 is a possible D gene (5 bases). The CDR3 totals 17 residues. Germline CDR1 reads SGHNT; CDR2 reads YYREEE (reference sequence). V was pared by 6 bases and J by 0 bases, with 16 bases between. The CDR3 sequence is CASTHQGSDSGANVLTF. The DNA for the CDR3 is TGTGCCAGCACACACCAGGGTTCCGACTCTGGGGCCAACGTCCTGACTTTC.

The chain carries TRBV7-8 and TRBJ1-6, with unresolved D. Per germline, CDR1 SGHVS and CDR2 FQNEAQ. This CDR3 region has 15 residues. V lost 5 bases to trimming and J lost 4 bases, with 12 bases between them. CDR3 DNA sequence: TGTGCCAGCAGCCCTGGGCAATCTTATAATTCACCCCTCCACTTT. Residues: CASSPGQSYNSPLHF.

V and J are TRBV29-1 and TRBJ2-3; possibly TRBD1 or TRBD2 for D (6 bases each). V gave up 6 bases and J gave up 2 bases, with 18 bases separating them. The CDR3 is 15 amino acids. Germline assignment: CDR1 SQVTM and CDR2 ANQGSEA. DNA for the CDR3: TGCAGCGTGACCACGACCGGGGGCTACACAGATACGCAGTATTTT. It encodes CSVTTTGGYTDTQYF.

The rearrangement joins TRBV28 to TRBJ1-4; 7 bases are a match to TRBD1. Germline-derived CDR1 and CDR2 are MDHEN and SYDVKM. V was clipped by 4 bases and J by 4 bases; unmatched bases: 6. The CDR3 length is 15 residues. DNA for the CDR3: TGTGCCAGCAGTTCGGAGACAGGGTATAATGAAAAACTGTTTTTT. It translates to CASSSETGYNEKLFF.

The chain carries TRBV28 and TRBJ2-3; D gene ambiguous. The CDR3 sequence is 13 residues long. V lost 2 bases, J lost 7 bases, and 10 bases lay in between. The germline V gene has CDR1 MDHEN and CDR2 SYDVKM. The CDR3 is CASSLELQHTQYF. The CDR3 nucleotides read TGTGCCAGCAGTTTAGAGCTCCAGCATACGCAGTATTTT.

The chain uses TRBV6-5 and TRBJ2-2; TRBD1 is a possible D gene (6 bases). The germline V gene encodes CDR1 MNHEY and CDR2 SVGAGI. The CDR3 has 16 amino acids. V was clipped by 0 bases and J by 0 bases, with 8 bases between them. The CDR3 protein is CASSYSRTANTGELFF. The DNA of the CDR3 is TGTGCCAGCAGTTACTCCAGGACAGCGAACACCGGGGAGCTGTTTTTT.

The rearrangement uses TRBV10-2 and TRBJ2-7; D is possibly TRBD2 (5 bases). V lost 10 bases to trimming and J lost 1 base, with 11 bases between them. Germline V gives CDR1 WSHSY, CDR2 SAAADI. CDR3 length: 12 residues. The CDR3 DNA sequence: TGCGCCACTGGGGAGTATTCCTACGAGCAGTACTTC. Translation gives CATGEYSYEQYF.

Comment on this clone: This specimen includes other DNA sequences encoding the same CDR3. The chain joins TRBV2 to TRBJ1-2; no clear D. CDR1 and CDR2 from the germline V gene are SNHLY and FYNNEI. Trimming removed 3 bases at V and 4 bases at J, with 15 bases between. CDR3 length equals 15 residues. The CDR3 DNA sequence: TGTGCCAGCAGTGAGCTTCAGGATCCAAGCTATGGCTACACCTTC. This codes for CASSELQDPSYGYTF.

The genes are TRBV27 and TRBJ2-2, with D possibly matching TRBD1 (5 bases). This CDR3 region has 15 residues. CDR1 and CDR2 from the germline V gene are MNHEY and SMNVEV (reference sequence). V gave up 5 bases and J gave up 0 bases, with 10 bases separating them. In DNA, the CDR3 is TGTGCCAGCAGTAACTACAGGTCGAACACCGGGGAGCTGTTTTTT. As protein: CASSNYRSNTGELFF.

This rearrangement joins TRBV11-1 to TRBJ2-3; 13 bases fit TRBD2. Per the germline V gene, CDR1 is SGHAT and CDR2 is FQDESV (reference sequence). V was clipped by 4 bases and J by 1 base; unmatched bases: 8. CDR3 length: 18 amino acids. CDR3: CASSYGTSGTRGTDTQYF. The CDR3 DNA follows: TGTGCCAGCAGCTACGGGACTAGCGGGACGAGGGGCACAGATACGCAGTATTTT.

The chain joins TRBV28 to TRBJ2-1; D may be TRBD2 (6 bases). The germline V gene has CDR1 MDHEN and CDR2 SYDVKM. This CDR3 is 13 amino acids long. V was shortened by 3 bases and J by 10 bases, with 13 bases between the two germline ends. Written as DNA, the CDR3 is TGTGCCAGCAGTTTTGCGGGAACAATCGAGCAGTTCTTC. Its translation is CASSFAGTIEQFF.

CDR3 residues: CASSPQPGGKASYEQYF. The CDR3 nucleotides read TGTGCCAGCAGTCCCCAACCTGGGGGGAAGGCCTCCTACGAGCAGTACTTC. The chain carries TRBV27 and TRBJ2-7; D may be TRBD2 (6 bases). Germline values: CDR1 MNHEY, CDR2 SMNVEV (reference sequence). V lost 5 bases to trimming and J lost 0 bases, with 20 bases between them. This CDR3 is 17 amino acids long.